The rows below give T cell receptor beta chains drawn from one sample of a study of yellow fever vaccine responses in identical twins. TCRdb reprocessed the RT-PCR reads with MiXCR, giving one entry per CDR3 protein. The sample includes under 20,000 distinct CDR3 sequences, 65% to 85% of them seen just once. This material consisted of T cells from blood (PBMCs), unsorted or a sorted subset (not recorded which), taken before or after yellow fever vaccination (not recorded which). The receptors come from a woman aged 18-35 years who received the yellow fever vaccine. Each CDR3 is given with its conserved first and last residue. The D gene is left open where the match is weak. For some rows the clone size is stated as once, few or many, or as a class when expanded; others skip it.

clone_size	v_call	j_call	d_call	cdr3_nt	cdr3_aa
-	TRBV15	TRBJ2-3	-	TGTGCCACCAGCAGAGACCTAACAGATACGCAGTATTTT	CATSRDLTDTQYF
-	TRBV10-1	TRBJ2-4	-	TGCGCCAGCAACCTGGAGGGGGACATTCAGTACTTC	CASNLEGDIQYF
-	TRBV2	TRBJ2-7	TRBD1	TGTGCCAGCAGTTTCGGACAGGGGGCTACCTCCTACGAGCAGTACTTC	CASSFGQGATSYEQYF
-	TRBV7-9	TRBJ2-7	-	TGTGCCAGCAGCTTATCCATCGGTAGCGTCCCCTACGAGCAGTACTTC	CASSLSIGSVPYEQYF
-	TRBV7-6	TRBJ2-7	-	TGTGCCAGCAGCCAGCCAGGGAACGAGCAGTACTTC	CASSQPGNEQYF
-	TRBV28	TRBJ1-4	-	TGTGCCACCGAGTTTGCAACTAATGAAAAACTGTTTTTT	CATEFATNEKLFF
-	TRBV20-1	TRBJ2-7	TRBD2	TGCAGTGCTAGCGGTCGAGGGACTAACACCTACGAGCAGTACTTC	CSASGRGTNTYEQYF
-	TRBV18	TRBJ2-1	-	TGTGCCAGCTCACCACAGGGGATCTCCTACAATGAGCAGTTCTTC	CASSPQGISYNEQFF
-	TRBV12-3/TRBV12-4	TRBJ1-2	-	TGTGCCAGCAGTCCGTCTTCAACATATGGCTACACCTTC	CASSPSSTYGYTF
-	TRBV28	TRBJ2-3	-	TGTGCCAGCAGTTTAACGTGGACAGATACGCAGTATTTT	CASSLTWTDTQYF
once	TRBV11-3	TRBJ2-5	TRBD1	TGTGCCAGCAGACCTAAGGACAGGGGATTTAGAGAGACCCAGTACTTC	CASRPKDRGFRETQYF
once	TRBV6-1	TRBJ2-7	-	TGTGCCAGCAGTGGCGGGACGACCTACGAGCAGTACTTC	CASSGGTTYEQYF
-	TRBV23-1	TRBJ2-1	TRBD1	TGCGCCAGCAGTCAATCCGGGGACCGGGACAGCGACAATGAGCAGTTCTTC	CASSQSGDRDSDNEQFF
-	TRBV4-1	TRBJ1-4	-	TGCGCCAGCAGCCACGCCTCCGGGACCGGAAATGAAAAACTGTTTTTT	CASSHASGTGNEKLFF
-	TRBV7-6	TRBJ2-1	TRBD1	TGTGCCAGCACCGGGCCCCGGGACAGGCCTAATGAGCAGTTCTTC	CASTGPRDRPNEQFF
-	TRBV2	TRBJ1-5	-	TGTGCCAGCAGTGAAGGTGGGATGCGCAATCAGCCCCAGCATTTT	CASSEGGMRNQPQHF
once	TRBV2	TRBJ1-5	TRBD1	TGTGCCAGTGCACGGACAGGGAATGATCAGCCCCAGCATTTT	CASARTGNDQPQHF
-	TRBV15	TRBJ2-3	-	TGTGCCACCAGCGACCCAGGGGCCACAGATACGCAGTATTTT	CATSDPGATDTQYF
-	TRBV7-9	TRBJ1-2	-	TGTGCCAGCAGCCAGGGCCCTCAGGGGGGCTACACCTTC	CASSQGPQGGYTF
few	TRBV11-1	TRBJ1-1	-	TGTGCCAGCAGCCCCAGGAATTCGAACACTGAAGCTTTCTTT	CASSPRNSNTEAFF
-	TRBV7-9	TRBJ1-4	-	TGTGCCAGCAGCCTCTCCTTTGCAACTAATGAAAAACTGTTTTTT	CASSLSFATNEKLFF
-	TRBV13	TRBJ2-1	TRBD2	TGTGCCAGCAGCTTAGTACTAGCGGGCCGGGAGCAGTTCTTC	CASSLVLAGREQFF
-	TRBV29-1	TRBJ2-7	-	TGCAGCGCCCTACCGTCGGGGTACCGTAGCGAGCAGTACTTC	CSALPSGYRSEQYF
few	TRBV7-9	TRBJ2-7	TRBD2	TGTGCCAGCAGTCGCGGGGGGCGCGATGAGCAGTACTTC	CASSRGGRDEQYF
-	TRBV7-9	TRBJ2-1	-	TGTGCCAGCAGCCCCGGAGAGGGGGGGAATGAGCAGTTCTTC	CASSPGEGGNEQFF
-	TRBV29-1	TRBJ2-2	TRBD2	TGCAGCGTTAGACGTACAGCGGGAGTTTTTACCGGGGAGCTGTTTTTT	CSVRRTAGVFTGELFF
-	TRBV15	TRBJ1-1	-	TGTGCCACCAGCAAGGACAGCAGCCTTGAAGCTTTCTTT	CATSKDSSLEAFF
-	TRBV11-1	TRBJ1-2	-	TGTGCCAGCAGCTTAACAAGGGCCACTAACTATGGCTACACCTTC	CASSLTRATNYGYTF
-	TRBV29-1	TRBJ2-1	-	TGCAGCGTTGAAGCGCTAGCTCGCGAGCAGTTCTTC	CSVEALAREQFF
-	TRBV29-1	TRBJ1-2	-	TGCAGCGTTGAGAAGGGGAGTGGAGCTAACTATGGCTACACCTTC	CSVEKGSGANYGYTF
-	TRBV5-1	TRBJ2-1	-	TGCGCCAGCAGCTTGGTACTAGGAAACAATGAGCAGTTCTTC	CASSLVLGNNEQFF
few	TRBV13	TRBJ2-2	-	TGTGCCAGCAGCCGTAGCGGATCGAACACCGGGGAGCTGTTTTTT	CASSRSGSNTGELFF
few	TRBV4-1	TRBJ2-7	TRBD2	TGCGCCAGCAGCCAACCCTCGCGGGGGTACGAGCAGTACTTC	CASSQPSRGYEQYF
-	TRBV20-1	TRBJ2-7	-	TGCAGTGCTAGTGGGTCCTACGAGCAGTACTTC	CSASGSYEQYF
once	TRBV5-1	TRBJ2-2	-	TGCGCCAGCAGCGCCTACAGGGACACCGGGGAGCTGTTTTTT	CASSAYRDTGELFF
-	TRBV20-1	TRBJ2-3	-	TGCAGTGCTAGACGCTTGGATACGCAGTATTTT	CSARRLDTQYF
-	TRBV2	TRBJ2-6	-	TGTGCCAGCAGCGACCCGAGCTCTGGGGCCAACGTCCTGACTTTC	CASSDPSSGANVLTF
-	TRBV4-1	TRBJ2-7	TRBD1	TGCGCCAGCAGCCAAGCCGACGGGACAGCTTACGAGCAGTACTTC	CASSQADGTAYEQYF
-	TRBV9	TRBJ2-7	-	TGTGCCAGCAGCGTAGCTGATGGGTTTGCCTACGAGCAGTACTTC	CASSVADGFAYEQYF
-	TRBV7-9	TRBJ2-5	-	TGTGCCAGCGGATCGATGGGGGAGGAGACCCAGTACTTC	CASGSMGEETQYF
-	TRBV20-1	TRBJ2-1	-	TGCAGTGCTAGAGATCTCGAGGGTAGCTCCTACAATGAGCAGTTCTTC	CSARDLEGSSYNEQFF
few	TRBV27	TRBJ2-7	-	TGTGCCAGCAGTTTCAGGTCAACCTACGAGCAGTACTTC	CASSFRSTYEQYF
-	TRBV7-3	TRBJ2-3	TRBD2	TGTGCCAGCAGCTCCGGACTAGCGGGAGCAGATACGCAGTATTTT	CASSSGLAGADTQYF
-	TRBV3-1	TRBJ1-2	-	TGTGCCAGCAGCCAAGACAATGGGGGACGCGGCTACACCTTC	CASSQDNGGRGYTF
-	TRBV9	TRBJ1-5	-	TGTGCCAGCGGGGAGGGGAATCAGCCCCAGCATTTT	CASGEGNQPQHF
few	TRBV4-2	TRBJ2-3	TRBD1	TGTGCCAGCACCGTTACCATACAGGGGGCGGGAGATACGCAGTATTTT	CASTVTIQGAGDTQYF
-	TRBV12-3/TRBV12-4	TRBJ2-5	-	TGTGCCAGCACGCTACCGGGTCGAGAGACCCAGTACTTC	CASTLPGRETQYF
-	TRBV20-1	TRBJ2-1	-	TGCAGTGCTAGTCGAAATGAGCAGTTCTTC	CSASRNEQFF
-	TRBV28	TRBJ2-3	-	TGTGCCAGCAGTTTAAGCTACCTCGGCACAGATACGCAGTATTTT	CASSLSYLGTDTQYF
-	TRBV27	TRBJ2-1	-	TGTGCCAGCAGAAAGGACCAAATTGGCTACAATGAGCAGTTCTTC	CASRKDQIGYNEQFF
-	TRBV7-3	TRBJ2-7	-	TGTGCCAGCAGCATAACTTCCGGACAGTCAACCTACGAGCAGTACTTC	CASSITSGQSTYEQYF
few	TRBV15	TRBJ2-1	TRBD1	TGTGCCACCAGCAGCGAAGCCGGGACAGGGTCCAATGAGCAGTTCTTC	CATSSEAGTGSNEQFF
few	TRBV9	TRBJ2-1	-	TGTGCCAGCAGCGTAGGCTCGAGTGAGCAGTTCTTC	CASSVGSSEQFF
-	TRBV2	TRBJ1-2	-	TGTGCCAGCAGTCGACAACTCCTCAGCTATGGCTACACCTTC	CASSRQLLSYGYTF
few	TRBV19	TRBJ1-4	-	TGTGCCAGTACCAGGGACATTAATGAAAAACTGTTTTTT	CASTRDINEKLFF